This passage covers 21 T cell receptor beta chains from one sample sequenced in a study of cytomegalovirus exposure and HLA in healthy donors listed by TCRdb under 2017. The library was generated by the immunoSEQ multiplex PCR assay. A mixture of 60 forward primers for TCR Vbeta segments and 13 reverse primers for TCR Jbeta segments was used in the multiplex PCR. TCRdb limited this immuneACCESS table to in-frame rearrangements with V and J called. A share of clones is missing; checked studies link under half to unresolved V genes, and the rest is unexplained. Across this sample there are about 210,000 clones, with about four fifths seen only once. The top ten constitute about 10% of the sample. The specimen sequenced was PBMCs. Every receptor here comes from a woman aged 50 to 65 in good health and CMV-seropositive.

The chain carries TRBV6-1 and TRBJ2-1; tentative D call: TRBD2 (6 bases). The V gene lost 8 bases and the J gene lost 5 bases, with 16 bases spanning the gap. The CDR3 has 14 amino acids. The V gene's germline CDR1 is MNHNS and CDR2 SASEGT. CDR3 residues: CASGGLFADNEQFF. The CDR3 region has the DNA TGTGCCAGCGGGGGACTCTTCGCCGACAATGAGCAGTTCTTC.

This clone appeared once. The chain joins TRBV28 to TRBJ2-3; TRBD1 matches at 12 bases. CDR1 is MDHEN and CDR2 is SYDVKM in the germline V gene. V shed 7 bases, J shed 4 bases, and the junction held 9 bases outside the gene matches. The CDR3 sequence is 16 residues long. CDR3: CASNGDRGRIADTQYF. The CDR3, as DNA: TGTGCCAGCAATGGGGACAGGGGGCGGATAGCAGATACGCAGTATTTT.

The genes are TRBV19 and TRBJ1-5; no firm D call. The germline V and J ends were trimmed by 4 bases and 0 bases, with 10 bases remaining between them. In germline, CDR1 is LNHDA, CDR2 SQIVND (reference sequence). The CDR3 has 15 residues. The CDR3 protein is CASSTPVYSNQPQHF. As DNA, the CDR3 is TGTGCCAGTAGTACCCCTGTTTATAGCAATCAGCCCCAGCATTTT.

The chain couples TRBV29-1 to TRBJ1-3; 8 bases agree with TRBD1. CDR1 SQVTM and CDR2 ANQGSEA come from the germline V gene. The V and J ends lost 6 bases and 2 bases, in that order; junction bases with no gene match: 6. The CDR3 contains 14 residues. The CDR3 spells CSVATGEAGNTIYF. The CDR3 DNA sequence: TGCAGCGTGGCGACAGGGGAAGCTGGAAACACCATATATTTT.

Points on this clone: The sample has other DNA sequences that encode this CDR3 too. This chain links TRBV4-3 with TRBJ1-2; D is perhaps TRBD1 (5 bases). CDR1 is LGHNA, CDR2 YSLEER, per germline. This CDR3 comprises 13 residues. Trimming shortened V by 1 base and J by 4 bases, and 7 bases separated the two germline ends. The CDR3 protein is CASSQVTAYGYTF. As DNA, the CDR3 is TGCGCCAGCAGCCAAGTGACAGCCTATGGCTACACCTTC.

The V call is TRBV12-5, the J call TRBJ2-2, with 13 positions matching TRBD2. J gave up 7 bases and V 5 bases, and 4 bases lay outside the gene matches. CDR1 is LGHNT and CDR2 is FRNRAP in the germline V gene. The CDR3 spans 15 residues. The CDR3 DNA reads TGTGCTAGTGGTCCCGGGACTAGCGGGGTCGGGGAGCTGTTTTTT. It codes for CASGPGTSGVGELFF.

The chain has TRBV2 and TRBJ1-1; D is unresolved. Germline V gene sequence: CDR1 SNHLY, CDR2 FYNNEI. The CDR3 covers 15 residues. The V gene lost 5 bases and the J gene lost 1 base, with 14 bases spanning the gap. The CDR3 sequence: CASSTHIGTNTEAFF. CDR3 sequence (DNA): TGTGCCAGCAGTACCCACATTGGCACGAACACTGAAGCTTTCTTT.

The gene calls are TRBV21-1 and TRBJ1-6; the tabulated D call, TRBD1, remains unverified against the DNA. TRBV21-1 is classified as a pseudogene. The length of the CDR3 is 15 residues. Here the CDR3 DNA reads TGTGCCAGCAAGTTCAGGGGTTCCTATAATTCACCCCTCCACTTT. It encodes CASKFRGSYNSPLHF.

J is TRBJ2-3 and V is TRBV15; the D gene is possibly TRBD1 (6 bases). CDR3 length: 15 amino acids. V lost 4 bases to trimming and J lost 0 bases, with 11 bases between them. Germline V lookup: CDR1 LNHNV, CDR2 YYDKDF (reference sequence). Here the CDR3 DNA reads TGTGCCACCAGCAAAACAGGGTTAAGCACAGATACGCAGTATTTT. It encodes CATSKTGLSTDTQYF. Looking up the rest from reference TRBV15 and TRBJ2-3 gives the full variable domain: DAMVIQNPRYQVTQFGKPVTLSCSQTLNHNVMYWYQQKSSQAPKLLFHYYDKDFNNEADTPDNFQSRRPNTSFCFLDIRSPGLGDTAMYLCATSKTGLSTDTQYFGPGTRLTVL.

The chain has TRBV5-1 and TRBJ2-7; 13 bases agree with TRBD2. Per the germline V gene, CDR1 is SGHRS and CDR2 is YFSETQ. The CDR3 extends over 18 amino acids. Trimming cost V 7 bases and J 6 bases; bases outside gene matches: 19. The CDR3, as DNA: TGCGCCAGCGCGCCCCTCTCCGGACTAGCGGGGGCGCGTGGCGAGCAGTACTTC. Protein product: CASAPLSGLAGARGEQYF.

V is TRBV7-3 and J is TRBJ2-7; weak D call: TRBD1 (6 bases). Germline V gene lookup returns CDR1 SGHTA and CDR2 FQGTGA. The CDR3 is 15 residues long. The V gene lost 5 bases and the J gene lost 1 base, with 15 bases spanning the gap. The CDR3 is CASSHPGTRSYEQYF. DNA of the CDR3: TGTGCCAGCAGCCACCCCGGGACACGATCCTACGAGCAGTACTTC.

J is TRBJ2-7 and V is TRBV28, with TRBD2 matching 9 bases. The V gene's germline CDR1 is MDHEN and CDR2 SYDVKM. This CDR3 is 16 amino acids long. Trimming at V came to 4 bases and at J to 5 bases, leaving 12 bases not matched to a gene. Written as DNA, the CDR3 is TGTGCCAGCAGTTCCCTCCCCGGGACTAGCACGGACGAGCAGTACTTC. Protein sequence: CASSSLPGTSTDEQYF.

Only one count was recorded for this clone. This chain links TRBV5-5 with TRBJ1-6, with 8 nucleotides matching TRBD1. This CDR3 spans 17 amino acids. V trimming: 1 base; J trimming: 9 bases; junction bases outside the gene matches: 12. Germline V gives CDR1 SGHKS, CDR2 YYEKEE (reference sequence). Written as DNA, the CDR3 is TGTGCCAGCAGCTTGTTTGGTTCGGGGACAGGTGGTTCACCCCTCCACTTT. Encoded protein: CASSLFGSGTGGSPLHF. Looking up the rest from reference TRBV5-5 and TRBJ1-6 gives the full variable domain: DAGVTQSPTHLIKTRGQQVTLRCSPISGHKSVSWYQQVLGQGPQFIFQYYEKEERGRGNFPDRFSARQFPNYSSELNVNALLLGDSALYLCASSLFGSGTGGSPLHFGNGTRLTVT.

The rearrangement uses TRBV7-8 and TRBJ1-5; D may be TRBD1 (5 bases). CDR3 length: 13 residues. Looked up from germline, CDR1 is SGHVS and CDR2 is FQNEAQ. V was cut by 2 bases and J by 9 bases, with 11 bases left in between. The CDR3 protein is CASSLSLGVPQHF. CDR3 coding DNA: TGTGCCAGCAGCTTATCTTTAGGGGTGCCCCAGCATTTT. Full variable domain (outside the CDR3, taken from reference TRBV7-8 and TRBJ1-5): GAGVSQSPRYKVAKRGQDVALRCDPISGHVSLFWYQQALGQGPEFLTYFQNEAQLDKSGLPSDRFFAERPEGSVSTLKIQRTQQEDSAVYLCASSLSLGVPQHFGDGTRLSIL.

The chain uses TRBV18 and TRBJ2-3, with D unclear. The CDR3 is made up of 15 amino acids. Germline V gives CDR1 KGHSH, CDR2 LQKENI. With 2 bases removed from V and 0 bases from J, the gap between germline ends came to 9 bases. CDR3 sequence (DNA): TGTGCCAGCTCACCAAATGGGCCCAGCACAGATACGCAGTATTTT. Its translation is CASSPNGPSTDTQYF.

J is TRBJ1-1 and V is TRBV19, with 9 bases aligning to TRBD1. Germline loops: CDR1 LNHDA, CDR2 SQIVND (reference sequence). This CDR3 region has 17 residues. Germline trimming cut 5 bases from V and 6 bases from J; bases unmatched to any gene: 16. This chain's CDR3 is CASSAGTGSTTAPEAFF. The CDR3 DNA sequence: TGTGCCAGTAGTGCCGGGACAGGGTCAACCACCGCCCCTGAAGCTTTCTTT.

The V and J genes are TRBV4-2 and TRBJ1-2; no clear D. The CDR3 has 19 amino acids. Trimming took 1 base from V and 5 from J, leaving 26 bases between them. Germline CDR1 and CDR2: LGHNA and YNFKEQ. CDR3 coding DNA: TGTGCCAGCAGCCAAGGGCCCATAACACACCGCCGGGGTTTTTATGGCTACACCTTC. This sequence encodes CASSQGPITHRRGFYGYTF.

V is TRBV21-1 and J is TRBJ1-2; no DNA check was done on the table's D call, TRBD1. TRBV21-1 represents a pseudogene. The length of the CDR3 is 14 residues. CDR3 in DNA: TGTGCCAGCAGCCTTGCAACAGGGAACTATGGCTACACCTTC. Translated, it gives CASSLATGNYGYTF.

To note about this clone: The junction departs from the called germline gene at one end, perhaps through a read error. J is TRBJ2-7 and V is TRBV28; 7 nucleotides agree with TRBD1. The CDR3 spans 12 residues. Germline assignment: CDR1 MDHEN and CDR2 SYDVKM. The chain's CDR3 is CASSLPGQNVHF. CDR3 nucleotides: TGTGCCAGCAGTTTGCCGGGACAGAATGTACACTTC.

The V gene is TRBV7-6, the J gene TRBJ2-1; 11 nucleotides match TRBD2. Germline CDR1 SGHVS, CDR2 FNYEAQ. J lost 3 bases, V lost 4 bases, and 5 bases had no gene match. This CDR3 contains 16 residues. The CDR3 region has the DNA TGTGCCAGCAGCTCAAAACTAGCGGGGGACTACAATGAGCAGTTCTTC. Encoded protein: CASSSKLAGDYNEQFF.

In regard to this clone: The same CDR3 is also encoded by other DNA sequences in this sample. The gene calls are TRBV18 and TRBJ2-3; TRBD1 might be the D (7 bases). CDR1 and CDR2 from the germline V gene are KGHSH and LQKENI. This CDR3 has 14 amino acids. V gave up 3 bases and J gave up 4 bases, with 11 bases separating them. Here the CDR3 DNA reads TGTGCCAGCTCACCGACAGGGAGGTCAGATACGCAGTATTTT. Its translation is CASSPTGRSDTQYF.